The 14 T cell receptor beta chains below were found in one sample sequenced in a study of T cell responses to AZD1222 COVID-19 vaccine listed by TCRdb under 2021. The library relied on the immunoSEQ multiplex PCR assay. TCRdb retrieved this table from immuneACCESS and kept in-frame rearrangements only. Not all clones are present; in checked studies, unresolved V genes account for under half, and no reason is known for the remainder. The table for this sample lists some 130,000 clones; roughly 90% of them were counted only once. Clones ranked in the top ten supply 1.9% of the sample. This specimen's time point label, interpreted: baseline before first vaccination. The material was peripheral blood, obtained on day 0 of AZD1222 vaccination. All receptors come from an adult in good health.

This clone was counted a single time. The chain links TRBV7-9 to TRBJ2-2; 8 nucleotides match TRBD2. The V gene's germline CDR1 is SEHNR and CDR2 FQNEAQ (reference sequence). The CDR3 runs to 17 residues. The ends lost 5 bases at V and 0 bases at J; junction bases unmatched: 8. The CDR3 sequence is CASSRRGGFTNTGELFF. The CDR3 DNA reads TGTGCCAGCAGCCGACGGGGGGGCTTCACGAACACCGGGGAGCTGTTTTTT.

This clone was detected once. The chain has TRBV3-1 (or the pseudogene TRBV3-2) and TRBJ1-1, with D uncertain. The V end lost 0 bases, the J end lost 7 bases, and 15 bases lay between the germline ends. Germline V gene sequence: CDR1 LGHDT, CDR2 YNNKEL (reference sequence). This CDR3 contains 15 residues. This CDR3 is CASSQDLVARREAFF. The CDR3 nucleotides read TGTGCCAGCAGCCAAGATCTAGTGGCGCGGCGTGAAGCTTTCTTT.

The V gene is TRBV7-8, the J gene TRBJ2-3; D gene unclear. The CDR3 length is 13 residues. The ends were cut back, 6 bases at V and 6 bases at J, with 13 bases in the middle. Germline lookup yields CDR1 SGHVS and CDR2 FQNEAQ. CDR3 sequence reads: CASSPDIGDTQYF. CDR3 bases: TGTGCCAGCAGTCCCGACATAGGGGATACGCAGTATTTT.

The V call is TRBV28, the J call TRBJ1-2, with a tentative D call TRBD1 (5 bases). Germline CDR1 MDHEN, CDR2 SYDVKM. V was trimmed by 7 bases and J by 2 bases, leaving 20 bases between them. The CDR3 contains 16 residues. The CDR3 nucleotides are TGTGCCAGCACCACGAGGTCGGGGCTCTCGAACTATGGCTACACCTTC. Translation gives CASTTRSGLSNYGYTF.

The chain is built from TRBV7-6 and TRBJ1-1; 9 bases match TRBD1. Germline CDR1 and CDR2: SGHVS and FNYEAQ. There are 17 residues in the CDR3. Trimming cost V 2 bases and J 7 bases; bases outside gene matches: 14. CDR3 in DNA: TGTGCCAGCAGCTTAAGTCCCGGGACAGGGCAGGGTGGTGAAGCTTTCTTT. Its protein product is CASSLSPGTGQGGEAFF.

CDR3 sequence reads: CSFTTGVMEPQHF. In nucleotides, the CDR3 is TGCAGCTTTACGACAGGGGTAATGGAGCCCCAGCATTTT. The chain recombines TRBV29-1 with TRBJ1-5; 8 bases map to TRBD1. There are 13 residues in the CDR3. Germline loops: CDR1 SQVTM, CDR2 ANQGSEA. The trim removed 8 bases at V and 8 bases at J, leaving 11 bases unmatched.

This chain joins TRBV4-1 and TRBJ1-5; 7 nucleotides line up with TRBD1. This CDR3 is 16 amino acids long. Trimming removed 0 bases from V and 4 bases from J; junction bases left unmatched: 6. The germline CDR1 and CDR2 sequences are MGHRA and YSYEKL. This CDR3 reads CASSQEGTAVNQPQHF. The CDR3 region has the DNA TGCGCCAGCAGCCAAGAAGGGACAGCCGTAAATCAGCCCCAGCATTTT.

The sample holds one count of this clone. The J gene is TRBJ1-1, the V gene TRBV10-3, with 7 bases lining up with TRBD1. The junction had 7 bases not matched to a gene; V was cut back by 9 bases and J by 0 bases. Germline V gene lookup returns CDR1 ENHRY and CDR2 SYGVKD. The CDR3 extends over 14 amino acids. The CDR3 loop reads CAIKQGQLNTEAFF. As DNA, the CDR3 is TGTGCCATTAAACAGGGACAGCTGAACACTGAAGCTTTCTTT.

The chain employs TRBV9 and TRBJ1-6; D not certain. The V gene's germline CDR1 is SGDLS and CDR2 YYNGEE. The CDR3 is 14 residues long. With 3 bases removed from V and 7 bases from J, the gap between germline ends came to 11 bases. The CDR3 sequence: CASSATIRNSPLHF. The CDR3, as DNA: TGTGCCAGCAGCGCGACCATAAGAAATTCACCCCTCCACTTT. The whole variable domain, filled in from reference TRBV9 and TRBJ1-6, reads DSGVTQTPKHLITATGQRVTLRCSPRSGDLSVYWYQQSLDQGLQFLIQYYNGEERAKGNILERFSAQQFPDLHSELNLSSLELGDSALYFCASSATIRNSPLHFGNGTRLTVT.

This sequence joins TRBV18 and TRBJ1-4; the D is unclear. The CDR3 is made up of 13 amino acids. Germline CDR1 and CDR2: KGHSH and LQKENI. V was pared by 5 bases and J by 5 bases, with 9 bases between. CDR3 amino acids: CASSSRINEKLFF. For the CDR3, the DNA is TGTGCCAGCTCATCCAGAATAAATGAAAAACTGTTTTTT. The variable domain in full, completed from reference TRBV18 and TRBJ1-4, reads NAGVMQNPRHLVRRRGQEARLRCSPMKGHSHVYWYRQLPEEGLKFMVYLQKENIIDESGMPKERFSAEFPKEGPSILRIQQVVRGDSAAYFCASSSRINEKLFFGSGTQLSVL.

The V gene is TRBV6-1, the J gene TRBJ1-1; no reliable D call. The CDR3 sequence is 15 residues long. In germline, CDR1 is MNHNS, CDR2 SASEGT. V gave up 2 bases and J gave up 7 bases, with 17 bases separating them. For the CDR3, the DNA is TGTGCCAGCAGTGAAAAAGGGCTAGGTCGGAGTGAAGCTTTCTTT. Amino acids: CASSEKGLGRSEAFF.

This chain joins TRBV6-2 or TRBV6-3 and TRBJ1-5, with a weak D call TRBD1 (5 bases). CDR3 length: 15 amino acids. The V gene lost 3 bases and the J gene lost 6 bases, with 15 bases spanning the gap. From germline, CDR1 is MNHEY and CDR2 SVGEGT. The CDR3 DNA follows: TGTGCCAGCAGTTATAGTAGGACATTCGGTCAGCCCCAGCATTTT. Translation gives CASSYSRTFGQPQHF.

The rearrangement uses TRBV28 and TRBJ2-1, with D possibly being TRBD2 (6 bases). The CDR3 contains 15 residues. V was clipped by 4 bases and J by 0 bases, with 10 bases between them. Germline V CDR1 and CDR2: MDHEN, SYDVKM. CDR3 nucleotides: TGTGCCAGCAGTTGGGACTCCAACTCCTACAATGAGCAGTTCTTC. Protein product: CASSWDSNSYNEQFF.

V and J are TRBV20-1 and TRBJ1-2, with a weak D call TRBD1 (5 bases). The length of the CDR3 is 12 residues. With 3 bases removed from V and 4 bases from J, the gap between germline ends came to 9 bases. Germline V gene data show CDR1 as DFQATT and CDR2 as SNEGSKA (reference sequence). DNA for the CDR3: TGCAGTGCTAGTAGGGGATCCTATGGCTACACCTTC. It is translated as CSASRGSYGYTF.